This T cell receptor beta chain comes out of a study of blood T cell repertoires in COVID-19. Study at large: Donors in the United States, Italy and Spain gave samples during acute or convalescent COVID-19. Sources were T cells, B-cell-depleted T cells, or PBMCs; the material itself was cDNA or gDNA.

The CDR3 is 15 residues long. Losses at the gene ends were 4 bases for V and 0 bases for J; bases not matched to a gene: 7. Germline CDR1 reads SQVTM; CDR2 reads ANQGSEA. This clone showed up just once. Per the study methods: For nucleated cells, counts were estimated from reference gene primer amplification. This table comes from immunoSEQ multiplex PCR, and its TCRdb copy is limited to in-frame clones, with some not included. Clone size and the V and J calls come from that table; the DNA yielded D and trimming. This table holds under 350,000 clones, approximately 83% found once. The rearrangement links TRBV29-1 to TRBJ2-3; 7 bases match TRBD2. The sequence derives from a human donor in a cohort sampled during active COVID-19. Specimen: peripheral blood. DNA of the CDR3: TGCAGCGTTGGACTAGCCTCGACTAGCACAGATACGCAGTATTTT. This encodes CSVGLASTSTDTQYF.